Listed below are T cell receptor beta chains from one sample, sequenced in a study of cytomegalovirus exposure and HLA in healthy donors. Sequenced by immunoSEQ multiplex PCR; TCRdb stores in-frame clones only, minus some. The data contain fewer than 200,000 clones, more than 65% of them singletons. Sequencing was done on a sample of PBMCs. These receptors were collected from a woman aged 18-35 years in good health and CMV-seropositive. CDR3s include the opening cysteine and the closing phenylalanine or tryptophan. The D gene is left open where the match is weak. Clone size is not always given. Where it is, it says once, few, many or a class for expanded clones.

TGTGCCAGCAGTCCCCCGACAGGGGGAGGGAACGAGCAGTACTTC CASSPPTGGGNEQYF TRBD1 . TRBJ2-7 TRBV6-6
TGCGCCAGCAGCCCTCTTAGACAGGCCTATACCTACGAGCAGTACTTC CASSPLRQAYTYEQYF . . TRBJ2-7 TRBV5-1
TGTGCCAGCAGCCCAGTGGGGGGACGGAGCAATCAGCCCCAGCATTTT CASSPVGGRSNQPQHF . . TRBJ1-5 TRBV11-2
TGTGCCAGCAGAAGCGGACCGCTCACTGAAGCTTTCTTT CASRSGPLTEAFF . . TRBJ1-1 TRBV6-6
TGTGCCAGCAGCTATGGTAGCGGGGGGGCCGAGACCCAGTACTTC CASSYGSGGAETQYF TRBD2 few TRBJ2-5 TRBV7-2
TGTGCCAGCAGCATCGGACTAGCGGGCAACAATGAGCAGTTCTTC CASSIGLAGNNEQFF TRBD2 . TRBJ2-1 TRBV9
TGTGCCAGCAGCGCCATAACAGGGGGCGCGAGAACTGAAGCTTTCTTT CASSAITGGARTEAFF TRBD1 . TRBJ1-1 TRBV9
TGTGCCAGCTCACCCCCGGGAACCTACGAGCAGTACTTC CASSPPGTYEQYF . . TRBJ2-7 TRBV18
TGTGCCAGCAGCCTTGACAGCCGAGGCTCCTACGAGCAGTACTTC CASSLDSRGSYEQYF . . TRBJ2-7 TRBV9
TGTGCCAGCTCACCATCAGGGGGAGGCACAGATACGCAGTATTTT CASSPSGGGTDTQYF TRBD1 . TRBJ2-3 TRBV18
TGCGCCAGCAGCTTGGGTCATCTCATGCTCCGGGACTCTTCCTACAATGAGCAGTTCTTC CASSLGHLMLRDSSYNEQFF . . TRBJ2-1 TRBV5-1
TGTGCCAGCAAACGGGGTAGCACAGATACGCAGTATTTT CASKRGSTDTQYF . . TRBJ2-3 TRBV27
TGCAGTGCTAGCCTTACGGGTTCGCAGTATTTT CSASLTGSQYF . . TRBJ2-3 TRBV20-1
TGTGCCAGCAGCTTGGAGAGCTGGGGGGAAAACATTCAGTACTTC CASSLESWGENIQYF . . TRBJ2-4 TRBV5-4
TGCGCCAGCAGCCAAGAAAGGGGGCAATTCGAGGACAATGAGCAGTTCTTC CASSQERGQFEDNEQFF TRBD1 . TRBJ2-1 TRBV4-3
TGTGCCAGCAGTTTCCTAGCAAAACACTACGAGCAGTACTTC CASSFLAKHYEQYF . . TRBJ2-7 TRBV28
TGTGCCAGCAGCACGTGGACAGGAGAGATCTCCTACGAGCAGTACTTC CASSTWTGEISYEQYF TRBD1 once TRBJ2-7 TRBV7-9
TGTGCCAGCAGGGAGCCGGGACAGTTCTCACCCCTCCACTTT CASREPGQFSPLHF TRBD1 . TRBJ1-6 TRBV11-2
TGTGCCAGCAGTGAAGCCAAGTCCGGGGAGCAGTACTTC CASSEAKSGEQYF . . TRBJ2-7 TRBV2
TGTGCCAGCTCACCGATCGGACTATTCACAGATACGCAGTATTTT CASSPIGLFTDTQYF . . TRBJ2-3 TRBV18
TGTGCCAGTAGTAAAGACAGCTCTGGAAACACCATATATTTT CASSKDSSGNTIYF . . TRBJ1-3 TRBV19
TGTGCCAGCAGCTTAGGGTTCGGGATGGGTGAGCAGTTCTTC CASSLGFGMGEQFF . . TRBJ2-1 TRBV7-9
TGTGCCAGCACCGAACAGGGGTGGTCACCCCTCCACTTT CASTEQGWSPLHF TRBD1 many TRBJ1-6 TRBV6-1
TGTGCCATCAGTGAGCCTACAGGGGGGATAAACTATGGCTACACCTTC CAISEPTGGINYGYTF TRBD1 . TRBJ1-2 TRBV10-3
TGTGCCAGCAGCCCGTCTAACACTGAAGCTTTCTTT CASSPSNTEAFF . . TRBJ1-1 TRBV9
TGTGCCAGCAGCCGCGGGGGTTATACAGATACGCAGTATTTT CASSRGGYTDTQYF TRBD2 . TRBJ2-3 TRBV7-2
TGTGCCAGCAGCCCGAGCGGGGGGGCGTTATACATTCAGTACTTC CASSPSGGALYIQYF TRBD2 once TRBJ2-4 TRBV7-8
TGTGCCAGCAGTTACGGGGGGGCCAGGAGAAGCGAGCAGTACTTC CASSYGGARRSEQYF . . TRBJ2-7 TRBV6-5
TGCGCCAGCAGCTTGAACAGGGGCCCAAAGACCCAGTACTTC CASSLNRGPKTQYF TRBD1 few TRBJ2-5 TRBV5-1
TGCGCCAGCAGTAGGGGTCAGCCCCAGCATTTT CASSRGQPQHF . . TRBJ1-5 TRBV10-1
TGTGCCAGCAGCGTAGGTCTCTCTGGAAACACCATATATTTT CASSVGLSGNTIYF . . TRBJ1-3 TRBV9
TGCAGCGTTGGGCGGCAGAACTATGGCTACACCTTC CSVGRQNYGYTF . . TRBJ1-2 TRBV29-1
TGTGCCACCAGCAGAGAAACGGGTAGGAGCTACACCTTC CATSRETGRSYTF . few TRBJ1-2 TRBV15
TGTGCCAGCACCGCAGGGGGCGGTGAGCAGTTCTTC CASTAGGGEQFF TRBD1 few TRBJ2-1 TRBV6-1
TGTGCCAGCAGTTCTAATACAGGGCCCACTGAAGCTTTCTTT CASSSNTGPTEAFF . . TRBJ1-1 TRBV6-1
TGTGCCAGCAGTCGACGGGAATTGGGTGAAAAACTGTTTTTT CASSRRELGEKLFF . . TRBJ1-4 TRBV6-5
TGTGCCATCACCCCGGGACAGGGTTCCTACGAGCAGTACTTC CAITPGQGSYEQYF TRBD1 . TRBJ2-7 TRBV10-3
TGTGCCAGCAGTGAGCGGGCTGGAAACACCATATATTTT CASSERAGNTIYF . . TRBJ1-3 TRBV6-1
TGTGCTAGTGGTTTGTCGGGAGGGGGCACAGATACGCAGTATTTT CASGLSGGGTDTQYF TRBD2 many TRBJ2-3 TRBV12-5
TGTGCCAGCAGTGATAGACGGAGCTCCTATAATTCACCCCTCCACTTT CASSDRRSSYNSPLHF . . TRBJ1-6 TRBV25-1
TGCGCCAGCAGCCAAGAGGCGACAGGGTTAGTTTCATCTGGAAACACCATATATTTT CASSQEATGLVSSGNTIYF TRBD1 . TRBJ1-3 TRBV4-3
TGTGCCAGCAAGGGGGGGCGGACAGGGATCTATGGCTACACCTTC CASKGGRTGIYGYTF TRBD1 . TRBJ1-2 TRBV6-1
TGTGCCAGCAGCTTGGTGGGAGGGGATGTCGGATATGGCTACACCTTC CASSLVGGDVGYGYTF . . TRBJ1-2 TRBV5-8
TGCGCCAGCAGCCGGGACAGGGGGCCTGGAAACACCATATATTTT CASSRDRGPGNTIYF TRBD1 . TRBJ1-3 TRBV5-1
TGTGCCAGCAGCGGCGACAGGGTGAACACTGAAGCTTTCTTT CASSGDRVNTEAFF TRBD1 . TRBJ1-1 TRBV7-2
TGTGCCAGCAGTTTACGAGGACAGGGAGGCGGCTACACCTTC CASSLRGQGGGYTF TRBD1 . TRBJ1-2 TRBV27
TGTGCCAGCAGCCCGAGTCGGAGATCTGGAAACACCATATATTTT CASSPSRRSGNTIYF . . TRBJ1-3 TRBV11-1
TGCAGTGCTCCGCTTCCGCTGCACTACTTT CSAPLPLHYF . . TRBJ1-1 TRBV20-1
TGTGCCAGCCGGGACATTGATCAGCCCCAGCATTTT CASRDIDQPQHF . once TRBJ1-5 TRBV6-1
TGCGCCAGCAGCCACGAAGGGACAGGGGGTAATTCACCCCTCCACTTT CASSHEGTGGNSPLHF TRBD1 . TRBJ1-6 TRBV4-1
TGCGCCAGCAGCTTGGGTGGACAGGGGGCCAGTACAGAGACCCAGTACTTC CASSLGGQGASTETQYF TRBD1 . TRBJ2-5 TRBV5-1
TGCGCCAGCAGCACACCGGGACAGGGACGCTCCGGGGCCAACGTCCTGACTTTC CASSTPGQGRSGANVLTF TRBD1 few TRBJ2-6 TRBV5-1
TGTGCCAGCAGCCCTGCCGGGACAGTCGGTACAGATACGCAGTATTTT CASSPAGTVGTDTQYF TRBD1 . TRBJ2-3 TRBV5-8
TGTGCCAGCACCGAGAGTGGGACAGGCTACGAGCAGTACTTC CASTESGTGYEQYF TRBD1 once TRBJ2-7 TRBV2